This T cell receptor (beta chain) was found in a study of T-cell reconstitution after alpha-beta-depleted transplantation in children. This clonotype was recorded at least ten times. This sample's TCRbeta library carried unique molecular identifier barcodes. Each CDR3 protein gets one entry after TCRdb re-called the PCR reads with MiXCR. The sample records about 200,000 distinct CDR3 sequences, more than 12% being singletons. The CDR3 consists of 18 residues. Germline-derived CDR1 and CDR2 are SGHRS and YFSETQ. The V end was cut by 0 bases, the J end by 1 base, with 14 bases between. This specimen was PBMCs from the stem cell graft donor, taken from the stem cell graft. The chain is built from TRBV5-1 and TRBJ2-6, with a tentative D call TRBD1 (6 bases). The clonotype originates from a human donor who donated a stem cell graft to a child with acute lymphoblastic leukemia. The CDR3 sequence: CASSLDGRGGSGANVLTF. CDR3 nucleotides: TGCGCCAGCAGCTTGGATGGCAGGGGCGGTTCTGGGGCCAACGTCCTGACTTTC.